This passage covers 20 T cell receptor beta chains from one sample sequenced in a study of T cell changes during pregnancy in multiple sclerosis. The method was immunoSEQ multiplex PCR; TCRdb's version includes in-frame clones alone and lacks a portion of them. The sample includes tens of thousands of clones, around 89% of them seen just once. Sequencing used CD8+ T cells from peripheral blood mononuclear cells, obtained after pregnancy. These receptors were obtained from a female donor in good health, enrolled as a control in a pregnancy study.

Here the CDR3 reads CAWSDTSSGELFF. The CDR3 DNA reads TGTGCCTGGAGTGATACTAGCTCCGGGGAGCTGTTTTTT. This rearrangement joins TRBV30 to TRBJ2-2; maybe TRBD2 (6 bases). With 1 base removed from V and 6 bases from J, the gap between germline ends came to 9 bases. The germline V gene has CDR1 GTSNPN and CDR2 SVGIG (reference sequence). CDR3 size: 13 residues. The full variable domain, in which reference TRBV30 and TRBJ2-2 provide the parts outside the CDR3, is SQTIHQWPATLVQPVGSPLSLECTVEGTSNPNLYWYRQAAGRGLQLLFYSVGIGQISSEVPQNLSASRPQDRQFILSSKKLLLSDSGFYLCAWSDTSSGELFFGEGSRLTVL.

The rearrangement uses TRBV4-3 and TRBJ1-5; D perhaps matches TRBD1 (5 bases). Per germline, CDR1 LGHNA and CDR2 YSLEER. The CDR3 loop spans 16 amino acids. Trimming removed 0 bases at V and 2 bases at J, with 11 bases between. CDR3 amino acids: CASSQDRGSGNQPQHF. The DNA for the CDR3 is TGCGCCAGCAGCCAAGATAGGGGTTCCGGCAATCAGCCCCAGCATTTT.

The J gene is TRBJ1-3, the V gene TRBV4-3; D unresolved. Germline values: CDR1 LGHNA, CDR2 YSLEER. The V end lost 1 base, the J end lost 0 bases, and 7 bases lay between the germline ends. The CDR3 is 15 residues long. CDR3: CASSQGGRSGNTIYF. The CDR3 DNA reads TGCGCCAGCAGCCAAGGCGGTCGCTCTGGAAACACCATATATTTT.

The V call is TRBV7-9, the J call TRBJ2-1; 11 bases map to TRBD1. The V and J ends lost 2 bases and 7 bases, in that order; junction bases with no gene match: 7. Per germline, CDR1 SEHNR and CDR2 FQNEAQ (reference sequence). The CDR3 extends over 16 amino acids. The CDR3 sequence is CASSLSRTGGRNEQFF. In DNA form, the CDR3 reads TGTGCCAGCAGCTTATCAAGGACAGGGGGCCGGAATGAGCAGTTCTTC.

Concerning this clone itself: Other nucleotide sequences in the sample specify the same CDR3. The rearrangement links TRBV9 to TRBJ2-2; D gene ambiguous. Per germline, CDR1 SGDLS and CDR2 YYNGEE. The V end lost 3 bases, the J end lost 6 bases, and 6 bases lay between the germline ends. The CDR3 is 12 amino acids. The CDR3 reads CASSGRAGELFF. The CDR3 DNA sequence: TGTGCCAGCAGCGGCCGCGCCGGGGAGCTGTTTTTT.

This sequence joins TRBV9 and TRBJ2-3, with D perhaps TRBD2 (5 bases). The CDR3 runs 14 residues. Deletions cut 3 bases from V and 6 bases from J, with 14 bases between. Germline CDR1 and CDR2: SGDLS and YYNGEE. The CDR3: CASSEEARLDTQYF. The CDR3, as DNA: TGTGCCAGCAGCGAGGAGGCCCGCCTGGATACGCAGTATTTT.

The sample holds one count of this clone. The chain combines TRBV4-3 with TRBJ1-2, with D unclear. Between the trimmed V and J ends, which lost 0 bases and 8 bases, there was a span of 13 bases. Germline CDR1 and CDR2: LGHNA and YSLEER. This CDR3 comprises 14 residues. This CDR3 reads CASSQDLNSPGYTF. CDR3 coding DNA: TGCGCCAGCAGCCAAGATCTAAACAGTCCGGGCTACACCTTC.

Here the CDR3 reads CASSPPRTNEKLFF. CDR3 coding DNA: TGTGCCAGCAGCCCGCCCCGGACTAATGAAAAACTGTTTTTT. The V call is TRBV7-9, the J call TRBJ1-4; D ambiguous. The germline gives CDR1 SEHNR, CDR2 FQNEAQ (reference sequence). The CDR3 totals 14 residues. Between the trimmed V and J ends, which lost 5 bases and 2 bases, there was a span of 9 bases.

The genes are TRBV4-3 and TRBJ2-2, with TRBD2 as a possible D gene (6 bases). CDR1 is LGHNA and CDR2 is YSLEER in the germline V gene. The CDR3 is 16 amino acids. V lost 0 bases and J lost 3, with 11 bases in between. CDR3 coding DNA: TGCGCCAGCAGCCAAGATGCCGGGGGAGACACCGGGGAGCTGTTTTTT. This gives the protein CASSQDAGGDTGELFF.

The chain couples TRBV27 to TRBJ2-7; D might be TRBD2 (5 bases). Trimming removed 8 bases at V and 6 bases at J, with 11 bases between. Germline V lookup: CDR1 MNHEY, CDR2 SMNVEV (reference sequence). The CDR3 loop spans 11 amino acids. CDR3 DNA: TGTGCCAGCCCCCGGGGTCTCGAGCAGTACTTC. This translates into CASPRGLEQYF.

The chain is built from TRBV27 and TRBJ2-5; 8 nucleotides align to TRBD2. The CDR3 covers 14 residues. V lost 7 bases to trimming and J lost 1 base; unmatched junction nucleotides: 5. The germline CDR1 and CDR2 sequences are MNHEY and SMNVEV (reference sequence). Written as DNA, the CDR3 is TGTGCCAGCAATGAGCGGGGGCCCCAAGAGACCCAGTACTTC. It codes for CASNERGPQETQYF.

The rearrangement joins TRBV4-3 to TRBJ1-1, with 8 bases fitting TRBD1. Germline V gives CDR1 LGHNA, CDR2 YSLEER. Trimming took 5 bases from V and 1 from J; bases not matched to a gene: 3. This CDR3 has 14 amino acids. As DNA, the CDR3 is TGCGCCAGCAGCTTTGGACAGGGGAACACTGAAGCTTTCTTT. Translating gives CASSFGQGNTEAFF.

This rearrangement joins TRBV29-1 to TRBJ1-2; 7 bases fit TRBD1. The trim removed 6 bases at V and 3 bases at J, leaving 4 bases unmatched. Germline CDR1 SQVTM, CDR2 ANQGSEA. The CDR3 contains 12 residues. This CDR3 reads CSVPDRDYGYTF. Written as DNA, the CDR3 is TGCAGCGTCCCAGACAGGGACTATGGCTACACCTTC.

This clone was observed a handful of times. Here the CDR3 DNA reads TGCGCCAGCAGCGCAGGGAACACTGAAGCTTTCTTT. Protein sequence: CASSAGNTEAFF. This chain connects TRBV4-3 to TRBJ1-1; D remains ambiguous. The CDR3 consists of 12 residues. Germline CDR1 is LGHNA and CDR2 is YSLEER. V was clipped by 5 bases and J by 1 base, with 5 bases between them.

V and J are TRBV7-9 and TRBJ1-4; unclear D gene. V lost 6 bases to trimming and J lost 4 bases, with 6 bases between them. The CDR3 contains 12 residues. Germline CDR1 is SEHNR and CDR2 is FQNEAQ (reference sequence). CDR3 nucleotide sequence: TGTGCCAGCAGGGGGAGTAATGAAAAACTGTTTTTT. Amino acid sequence: CASRGSNEKLFF.

V is TRBV14 and J is TRBJ2-1; 8 bases match TRBD2. Looked up from germline, CDR1 is SGHDN and CDR2 is FVKESK. The CDR3 consists of 16 residues. V lost 2 bases, J lost 4 bases, and 7 bases stayed unmatched. CDR3 sequence (DNA): TGTGCCAGCAGCCAACTGTCAGCGGGGGCGTACAATGAGCAGTTCTTC. Amino acids: CASSQLSAGAYNEQFF.

The chain recombines TRBV9 with TRBJ2-1; D may be TRBD1 (6 bases). V lost 4 bases to trimming and J lost 9 bases, with 26 bases between them. This CDR3 is built from 17 residues. CDR1 SGDLS and CDR2 YYNGEE come from the germline V gene. The CDR3 is CASSTRTAGIGTSEQFF. The DNA of the CDR3 is TGTGCCAGCAGCACTAGAACGGCAGGCATTGGGACAAGTGAGCAGTTCTTC.

This clone was observed a single time. This chain links TRBV9 with TRBJ2-7; tentatively, D is TRBD2 (6 bases). There are 14 residues in the CDR3. V gave up 3 bases and J gave up 2 bases, with 12 bases separating them. The germline gives CDR1 SGDLS, CDR2 YYNGEE. CDR3 region: CASSERGGTYEQYF. The CDR3 DNA reads as TGTGCCAGCAGCGAAAGGGGAGGTACCTACGAGCAGTACTTC.

V gene TRBV7-2 combines with J gene TRBJ2-5; the D gene is possibly TRBD2 (6 bases). The V end lost 1 base, the J end lost 5 bases, and 11 bases lay between the germline ends. CDR3 length: 14 amino acids. Germline V lookup: CDR1 SGHTA, CDR2 FQGNSA. CDR3 region: CASSLDSGEETQYF. CDR3 nucleotide sequence: TGTGCCAGCAGCTTAGATTCGGGGGAGGAGACCCAGTACTTC.

The rearrangement uses TRBV19 and TRBJ2-3; TRBD2 matches 7 bases. The CDR3 contains 14 residues. Trimming cost V 7 bases and J 6 bases; bases outside gene matches: 10. Per germline, CDR1 LNHDA and CDR2 SQIVND (reference sequence). The CDR3 region has the DNA TGTGCCAGTAATCAAGCGGGGACGGCTGATACGCAGTATTTT. Its protein product is CASNQAGTADTQYF.